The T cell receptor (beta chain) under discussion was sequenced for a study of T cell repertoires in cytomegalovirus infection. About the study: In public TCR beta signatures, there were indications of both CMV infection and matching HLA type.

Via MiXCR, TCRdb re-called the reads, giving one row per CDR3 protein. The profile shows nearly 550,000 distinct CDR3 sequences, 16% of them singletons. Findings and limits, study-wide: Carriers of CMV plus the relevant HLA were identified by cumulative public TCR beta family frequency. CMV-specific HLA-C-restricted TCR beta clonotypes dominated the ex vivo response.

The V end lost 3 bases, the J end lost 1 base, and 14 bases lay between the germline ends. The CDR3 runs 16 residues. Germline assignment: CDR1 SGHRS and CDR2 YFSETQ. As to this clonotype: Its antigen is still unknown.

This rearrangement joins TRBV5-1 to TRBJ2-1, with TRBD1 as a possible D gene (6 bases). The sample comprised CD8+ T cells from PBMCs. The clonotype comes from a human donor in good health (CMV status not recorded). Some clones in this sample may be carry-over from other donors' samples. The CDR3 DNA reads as TGCGCCAGCAGCTCCGACAGGTCCTCTTCCTACAATGAGCAGTTCTTC. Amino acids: CASSSDRSSSYNEQFF.